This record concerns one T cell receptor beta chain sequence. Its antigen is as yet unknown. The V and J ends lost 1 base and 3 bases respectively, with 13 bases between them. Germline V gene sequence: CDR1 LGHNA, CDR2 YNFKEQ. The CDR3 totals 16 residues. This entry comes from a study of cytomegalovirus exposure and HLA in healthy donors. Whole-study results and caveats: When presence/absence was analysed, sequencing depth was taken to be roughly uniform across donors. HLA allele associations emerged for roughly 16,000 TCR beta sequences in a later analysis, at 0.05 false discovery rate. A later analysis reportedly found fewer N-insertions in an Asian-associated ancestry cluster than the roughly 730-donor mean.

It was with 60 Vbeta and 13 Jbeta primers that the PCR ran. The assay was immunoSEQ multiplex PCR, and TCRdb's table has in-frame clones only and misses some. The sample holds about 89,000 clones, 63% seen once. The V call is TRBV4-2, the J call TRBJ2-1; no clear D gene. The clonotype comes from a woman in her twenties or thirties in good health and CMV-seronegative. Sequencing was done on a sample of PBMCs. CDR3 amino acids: CASSQGVATNYNEQFF. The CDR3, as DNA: TGTGCCAGCAGCCAAGGAGTGGCGACAAACTACAATGAGCAGTTCTTC.